The rows below give T cell receptor beta chains drawn from one sample of a study of technical replicates of blood from a few donors. Method: immunoSEQ multiplex PCR; TCRdb's copy keeps in-frame clones and lacks some. This table holds 82,000 or so clones, 96% found once. The sample taken for sequencing was T cells isolated from PBMCs. These receptors were taken from a human donor in good health. The CDR3 runs from the conserved cysteine through the conserved F or W. D genes are given only for firm matches. Clone size is given for some rows only: seen once, a few or many times, or a class if the clone is expanded.

clone size	D gene	V gene	J gene	CDR3 DNA	CDR3 protein
.	TRBD2	TRBV2	TRBJ2-1	TGTGCCAGCAGTGGGACGGGACTAGCGGGGAACAATGAGCAGTTCTTC	CASSGTGLAGNNEQFF
few	TRBD2	TRBV12-5	TRBJ2-1	TGTGCTAGTGGCGGGAGCGGGAGGAATGAGCAGTTCTTC	CASGGSGRNEQFF
.	.	TRBV19	TRBJ1-1	TGTGCCAGTGGGACGGGGGGCACTGAAGCTTTCTTT	CASGTGGTEAFF
.	.	TRBV7-2	TRBJ2-1	TGTGCCAGCACCTTCGGCGGGTACAATGAGCAGTTCTTC	CASTFGGYNEQFF
.	TRBD2	TRBV10-3	TRBJ2-3	TGTGCCATCAGCCGGGAGCGGGGAGCTAGCACAGATACGCAGTATTTT	CAISRERGASTDTQYF
.	.	TRBV19	TRBJ1-4	TGTGCCAGTAGATCAGGGACAACTAATGAAAAACTGTTTTTT	CASRSGTTNEKLFF
.	.	TRBV30	TRBJ2-3	TGTGCCTACAGGAGCACAGATACGCAGTATTTT	CAYRSTDTQYF
.	TRBD1	TRBV14	TRBJ1-1	TGTGCCAGCAGCACGACAGGGGGTTCGGTGGCTTTCTTT	CASSTTGGSVAFF
.	TRBD1	TRBV7-2	TRBJ2-7	TGTGCCAGCAGCTTATCTGGGACAGGGCTCTACGAGCAGTACTTC	CASSLSGTGLYEQYF
.	TRBD1	TRBV2	TRBJ2-3	TGTGCCAGCAATTCTCAGGGGGCCTCGGATACGCAGTATTTT	CASNSQGASDTQYF
.	.	TRBV7-3	TRBJ2-1	TGTGCCAGCAGCACCGGCTCCGGGAATGAGCAGTTCTTC	CASSTGSGNEQFF
.	TRBD2	TRBV7-9	TRBJ2-5	TGTGCCAGCAGCTTAGCTAGCGGGAAAGAGACCCAGTACTTC	CASSLASGKETQYF
.	.	TRBV30	TRBJ2-7	TGTGCCTGGAGTGTACTTACGAAGCAGTACTTC	CAWSVLTKQYF
.	.	TRBV12-5	TRBJ2-1	TGTGCTAGTGGTCTCAGTCACAATGAGCAGTTCTTC	CASGLSHNEQFF
.	.	TRBV2	TRBJ1-5	TGTGCCAGCAGGGCAGGGATTAGTCAGCCCCAGCATTTT	CASRAGISQPQHF
few	.	TRBV6-5	TRBJ2-2	TGTGCCAGCTTGTGGCAGGAGGGCACCGGGGAGCTGTTTTTT	CASLWQEGTGELFF
.	TRBD2	TRBV19	TRBJ2-1	TGTGCCAGTAGTATCGAGCGGGAGATCTACAATGAGCAGTTCTTC	CASSIEREIYNEQFF
.	TRBD2	TRBV6-1	TRBJ2-3	TGTGCCAGCAGGCCGACTAGCGGGCACACAGATACGCAGTATTTT	CASRPTSGHTDTQYF
.	TRBD1	TRBV9	TRBJ1-4	TGTGCCAGCAGCGTAGACAGGGGTGCTAATGAAAAACTGTTTTTT	CASSVDRGANEKLFF
.	TRBD2	TRBV5-1	TRBJ2-7	TGCGCCAGCAGCTTGGCGGAGCGGGAGATCTACGAGCAGTACTTC	CASSLAEREIYEQYF
.	.	TRBV2	TRBJ2-3	TGTGCCAGCAGTGAAGCGCTGGCCCTAGGTACGCAGTATTTT	CASSEALALGTQYF
.	.	TRBV12-5	TRBJ1-2	TGTGCTAGTGGTTATTTAAGGGGCTTAGGTTATGGCTACACCTTC	CASGYLRGLGYGYTF
.	.	TRBV19	TRBJ1-1	TGTGCCAGTAGTATTGAAAGGGGAGGTGAAGCTTTCTTT	CASSIERGGEAFF
.	.	TRBV4-3	TRBJ2-1	TGCGCCAGCAGCCAAGATTTCAGGGGCGATGAGCAGTTCTTC	CASSQDFRGDEQFF
.	TRBD2	TRBV11-2	TRBJ2-1	TGTGCCAGCAGCCCCCTGAGCGGGAGGTCCTACAATGAGCAGTTCTTC	CASSPLSGRSYNEQFF
once	.	TRBV9	TRBJ2-1	TGTGCCAGCACCAGCGGAGGGGTATTGGAGCAGTTCTTC	CASTSGGVLEQFF
.	TRBD1	TRBV5-6	TRBJ1-5	TGTGCCAGCAGCCTACAGGGGTCTAGCAATCAGCCCCAGCATTTT	CASSLQGSSNQPQHF
once	TRBD2	TRBV19	TRBJ2-1	TGTGCCAGTAGTGGCGGGACTAGCGGGAGGGGGGTAGGCGAGCAGTTCTTC	CASSGGTSGRGVGEQFF
.	.	TRBV29-1	TRBJ1-2	TGCAGCGTTGCCCCGGGGGGGGATGGCTACACCTTC	CSVAPGGDGYTF
.	.	TRBV9	TRBJ2-5	TGTGCCAGCAGCGAGGGGGGGGAGGCAGAGACCCAGTACTTC	CASSEGGEAETQYF
.	.	TRBV6-5	TRBJ1-1	TGTGCCAGCAGTTACCGGGAGGGACCTAAAGCTTTCTTT	CASSYREGPKAFF
.	.	TRBV27	TRBJ1-5	TGTGCCAGCAGTTCCGCGGGGCACGATCAGCCCCAGCATTTT	CASSSAGHDQPQHF
.	TRBD1	TRBV19	TRBJ1-2	TGTGCCAGTAGTACAAACCGGGACAGGGGTGTCTATGGCTACACCTTC	CASSTNRDRGVYGYTF
once	TRBD1	TRBV5-1	TRBJ1-4	TGCGCCAGCAGCTTGGGGACAGGGAATGAAAAACTGTTTTTT	CASSLGTGNEKLFF
.	.	TRBV14	TRBJ1-2	TGTGCCAGCAGCCAAGGGCCTGGCCCCTATGGCTACACCTTC	CASSQGPGPYGYTF
.	TRBD1	TRBV5-8	TRBJ1-5	TGTGCCAGCAGCTTGACAGGGGCCGGGGTCGGTAGCAATCAGCCCCAGCATTTT	CASSLTGAGVGSNQPQHF
.	TRBD2	TRBV30	TRBJ2-5	TGTGCCTGGAGCCCCGGACTAGCGGAAGAGACCCAGTACTTC	CAWSPGLAEETQYF
.	.	TRBV6-6	TRBJ2-1	TGTGCCAGCAGTTACCCACAGGGTAGGCCCTACAATGAGCAGTTCTTC	CASSYPQGRPYNEQFF
.	TRBD2	TRBV9	TRBJ2-3	TGTGCCAGCAGCGTAGGGACTAGCGGTGCCACAGATACGCAGTATTTT	CASSVGTSGATDTQYF
once	TRBD2	TRBV19	TRBJ2-1	TGTGCCAGTAGTATAGGACGGGAGGCGAACAATGAGCAGTTCTTC	CASSIGREANNEQFF
.	TRBD1	TRBV9	TRBJ1-5	TGTGCCAGCAGCGCAGGGGGTCAGCCCCAGCATTTT	CASSAGGQPQHF
.	TRBD2	TRBV7-9	TRBJ2-1	TGTGCCAGCAGTTCCCGGGCGGGAGGGCCAGATGAGCAGTTCTTC	CASSSRAGGPDEQFF
.	.	TRBV6-6	TRBJ1-4	TGTGCCGCTACGGGTGCAACTAATGAAAAACTGTTTTTT	CAATGATNEKLFF
.	.	TRBV30	TRBJ1-1	TGTGCCTGGAGCCCGGGACACCTGAACACTGAAGCTTTCTTT	CAWSPGHLNTEAFF
once	TRBD1	TRBV7-9	TRBJ2-7	TGTGCCAGCAGCTTGCCGGGACAGGGGCCCCACGAGCAGTACTTC	CASSLPGQGPHEQYF
once	.	TRBV9	TRBJ1-5	TGTGCCAGCAGCGCGGAGGTTAATCAGCCCCAGCATTTT	CASSAEVNQPQHF
once	TRBD2	TRBV29-1	TRBJ2-1	TGCAGCGTTGAAGATGGACTAGCGGGAGCGGGTGAGCAGTTCTTC	CSVEDGLAGAGEQFF
.	.	TRBV9	TRBJ1-2	TGTGCCAGCAGCCCGCCCCAGGGAAATGGCTACACCTTC	CASSPPQGNGYTF
.	.	TRBV9	TRBJ1-1	TGTGCCAGCAGTTCTCCAGGCGTGAACACTGAAGCTTTCTTT	CASSSPGVNTEAFF